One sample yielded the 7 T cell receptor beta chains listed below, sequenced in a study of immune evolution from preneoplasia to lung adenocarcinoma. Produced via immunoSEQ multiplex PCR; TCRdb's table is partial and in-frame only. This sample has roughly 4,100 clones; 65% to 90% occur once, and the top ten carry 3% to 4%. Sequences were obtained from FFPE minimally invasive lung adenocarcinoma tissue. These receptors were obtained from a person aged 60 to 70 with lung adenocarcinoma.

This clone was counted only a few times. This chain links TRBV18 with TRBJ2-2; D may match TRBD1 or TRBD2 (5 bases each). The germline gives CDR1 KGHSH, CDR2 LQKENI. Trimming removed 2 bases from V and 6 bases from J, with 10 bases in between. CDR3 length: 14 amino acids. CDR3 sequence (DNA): TGTGCCAGCTCACCAGGGGACCCCCCCGGGGAGCTGTTTTTT. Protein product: CASSPGDPPGELFF.

Written as DNA, the CDR3 is TGTGCCAGCACCTATACCCATAGCGAGGGCACCTTGAACACTGAAGCTTTCTTT. It codes for CASTYTHSEGTLNTEAFF. This rearrangement joins TRBV2 to TRBJ1-1; no clear D gene. The germline V gene encodes CDR1 SNHLY and CDR2 FYNNEI. The germline V and J ends were trimmed by 7 bases and 0 bases, with 24 bases remaining between them. The CDR3 runs to 18 residues.

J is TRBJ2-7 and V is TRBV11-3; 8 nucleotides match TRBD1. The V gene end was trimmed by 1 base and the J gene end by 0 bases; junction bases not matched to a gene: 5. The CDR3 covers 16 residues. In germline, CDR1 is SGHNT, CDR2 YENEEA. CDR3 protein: CASSLGDRGISYEQYF. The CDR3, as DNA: TGTGCCAGCAGCTTAGGCGACAGGGGCATCTCCTACGAGCAGTACTTC.

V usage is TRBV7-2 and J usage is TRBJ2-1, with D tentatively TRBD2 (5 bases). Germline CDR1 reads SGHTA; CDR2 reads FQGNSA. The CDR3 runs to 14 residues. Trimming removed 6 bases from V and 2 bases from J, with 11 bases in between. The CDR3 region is CASSREAAYNEQFF. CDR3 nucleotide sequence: TGTGCCAGCAGTCGGGAAGCAGCCTACAATGAGCAGTTCTTC.

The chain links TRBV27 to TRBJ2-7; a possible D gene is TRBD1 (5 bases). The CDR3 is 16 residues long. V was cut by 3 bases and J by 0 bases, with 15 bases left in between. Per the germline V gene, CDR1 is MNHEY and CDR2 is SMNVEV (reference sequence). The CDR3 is CASSLNRGYSSYEQYF. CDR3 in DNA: TGTGCCAGCAGTTTGAATAGGGGCTATAGCTCCTACGAGCAGTACTTC.

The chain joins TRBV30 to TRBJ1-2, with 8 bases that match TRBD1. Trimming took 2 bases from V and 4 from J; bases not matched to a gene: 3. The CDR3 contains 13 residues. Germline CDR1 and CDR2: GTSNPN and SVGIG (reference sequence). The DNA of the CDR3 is TGTGCCTGGAGTTTTACAGGGGGCTATGGCTACACCTTC. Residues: CAWSFTGGYGYTF. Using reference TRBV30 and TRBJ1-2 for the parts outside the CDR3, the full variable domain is SQTIHQWPATLVQPVGSPLSLECTVEGTSNPNLYWYRQAAGRGLQLLFYSVGIGQISSEVPQNLSASRPQDRQFILSSKKLLLSDSGFYLCAWSFTGGYGYTFGSGTRLTVV.

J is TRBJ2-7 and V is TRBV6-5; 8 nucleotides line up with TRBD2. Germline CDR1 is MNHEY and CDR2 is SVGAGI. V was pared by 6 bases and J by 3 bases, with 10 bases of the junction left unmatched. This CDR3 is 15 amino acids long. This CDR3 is CASRPDGRANYEQYF. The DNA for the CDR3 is TGTGCCAGCAGACCCGACGGGAGGGCCAACTACGAGCAGTACTTC.